The T cell receptor (beta chain) described here comes from a study of blood T cells in healthy people across ages. The overall study: About one barcoded beta molecule per two T cells was captured by template switching.

In its sample, this clonotype was seen a few times. The antigen remains undetermined. Per sample, at least 6 micrograms of total RNA were extracted. Combining a sample-barcoded 5' primer with a J-beta primer mix, a second PCR ran for roughly 7 to 12 cycles. TCRdb independently ran MiXCR on the 5' RACE reads; one entry per CDR3 protein. Here the sample spans about a million distinct CDR3 sequences, roughly half being singletons. Study-wide results and limits: Age advanced and TCR beta diversity per million T cells fell, roughly linearly. No one knew whether donors had CMV, which possibly confounded expanded clonotype changes.

Per germline, CDR1 LGHNA and CDR2 YNFKEQ. This CDR3 spans 16 amino acids. J was trimmed by 0 bases and V by 3 bases; bases with no gene match: 5. Sequencing was carried out using blood. The TCR originated in a woman aged 55-69 years in good health. The chain couples TRBV4-2 to TRBJ2-1; 7 bases are shared with TRBD2. CDR3 bases: TGTGCCAGCAGCCACGGCTCTAGCGGCTCCTACAATGAGCAGTTCTTC. This encodes CASSHGSSGSYNEQFF.